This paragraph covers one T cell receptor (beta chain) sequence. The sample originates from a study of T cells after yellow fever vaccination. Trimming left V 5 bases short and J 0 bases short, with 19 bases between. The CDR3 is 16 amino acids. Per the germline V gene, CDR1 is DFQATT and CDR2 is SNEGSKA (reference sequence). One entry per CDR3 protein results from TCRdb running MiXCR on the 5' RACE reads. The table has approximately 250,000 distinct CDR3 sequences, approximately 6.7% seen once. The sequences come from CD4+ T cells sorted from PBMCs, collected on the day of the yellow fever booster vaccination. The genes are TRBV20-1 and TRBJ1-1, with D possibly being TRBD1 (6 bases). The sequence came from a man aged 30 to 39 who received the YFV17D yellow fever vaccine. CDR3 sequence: CSAEDIRGGLNTEAFF. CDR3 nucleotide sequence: TGCAGTGCTGAAGACATCCGCGGGGGGCTGAACACTGAAGCTTTCTTT.